What follows are 2 T cell receptor beta chains derived from one specimen sequenced in a study of T cell changes during pregnancy in multiple sclerosis. TCRdb's copy holds only in-frame clones and misses some; the assay was immunoSEQ multiplex PCR. In the table there are about 43,000 clones, approximately 91% of which are singletons. The sequencing sample was made of PBMCs (not recorded whether the cells were cultured). These receptors all stem from a female donor with multiple sclerosis, enrolled in a pregnancy study.

This chain joins TRBV6-5 and TRBJ2-5, with no clear D. The V end was cut by 7 bases, the J end by 5 bases, with 11 bases between. Per the germline V gene, CDR1 is MNHEY and CDR2 is SVGAGI. This CDR3 is 12 amino acids long. DNA for the CDR3: TGTGCCAGCAAAGGCCGCGACGAGACCCAGTACTTC. Encoded protein: CASKGRDETQYF.

V is TRBV29-1 and J is TRBJ2-2; the D is unclear. Between the trimmed V and J ends, which lost 4 bases and 6 bases, there was a span of 6 bases. This CDR3 contains 11 residues. CDR1 and CDR2 from the germline V gene are SQVTM and ANQGSEA. The CDR3 DNA follows: TGCAGCGTTGGAAGGGCCGGGGAGCTGTTTTTT. It specifies CSVGRAGELFF.